This T cell receptor beta chain is from a study of beta chain features in type 1 diabetes. Study-level findings and limits: Fewer junction insertions and more nucleotide deletions appeared in type 1 diabetes patients.

Sorting with CD45RO/CCR7/CD25/CD127/CD95/CD27 yielded naive, central memory, regulatory and stem-like memory CD4+ cells. V was cut by 6 bases and J by 2 bases, with 4 bases left in between. Germline values: CDR1 DFQATT, CDR2 SNEGSKA (reference sequence). The CDR3 runs 11 residues. This clone occurred a few times. The target antigen is unknown. Expressed TCRB transcripts were sequenced because the entire RNA isolate underwent reverse transcription. Produced via immunoSEQ multiplex PCR; TCRdb's table is partial and in-frame only. The sample includes hundreds of thousands of clones, 13% to 15% of them seen just once.

The chain has TRBV20-1 and TRBJ1-4; D ambiguous. Sequencing input: naive CD4+ T cells from blood. This receptor was taken from a woman aged 40 to 50 in good health. CDR3 protein: CSAGTNEKLFF. For the CDR3, the DNA is TGCAGTGCCGGGACTAATGAAAAACTGTTTTTT.